Below, 24 T cell receptor beta chains from the same sample are listed, as sequenced in a study of blood T cell repertoires in COVID-19. Method: immunoSEQ multiplex PCR; TCRdb's copy keeps in-frame clones and lacks some. The data contain some 130,000 clones, approximately 81% of them singletons. Specimen: peripheral blood. The receptors were sampled from a woman under 40 who had recovered from COVID-19.

The rearrangement links TRBV5-1 to TRBJ2-3, with 9 nucleotides matching TRBD2. CDR3 length: 16 residues. V shed 0 bases, J shed 3 bases, and the junction held 5 bases outside the gene matches. Germline loops: CDR1 SGHRS, CDR2 YFSETQ. The CDR3, as DNA: TGCGCCAGCAGCTTGGGCCCAGCGGGAGGAACAGATACGCAGTATTTT. Its protein product is CASSLGPAGGTDTQYF. The full variable domain, rest sourced from reference TRBV5-1 and TRBJ2-3, is KAGVTQTPRYLIKTRGQQVTLSCSPISGHRSVSWYQQTPGQGLQFLFEYFSETQRNKGNFPGRFSGRQFSNSRSEMNVSTLELGDSALYLCASSLGPAGGTDTQYFGPGTRLTVL.

The chain carries TRBV5-4 and TRBJ1-2; a weak D match, TRBD1 (5 bases). Trimming removed 0 bases at V and 2 bases at J, with 8 bases between. Germline CDR1 reads SGHNT; CDR2 reads YYREEE (reference sequence). This CDR3 contains 14 residues. CDR3 residues: CASSLDAGNYGYTF. The CDR3, as DNA: TGTGCCAGCAGCTTGGACGCAGGGAACTATGGCTACACCTTC.

The CDR3 region is CASSNGQGDGYTF. The DNA of the CDR3 is TGTGCCAGCAGCAACGGACAGGGGGACGGCTACACCTTC. This chain connects TRBV7-3 to TRBJ1-2, with TRBD1 matching 10 bases. This CDR3 spans 13 amino acids. Unmatched junction bases numbered 5, after V lost 5 bases and J lost 8 bases. The germline gives CDR1 SGHTA, CDR2 FQGTGA.

This chain links TRBV2 with TRBJ2-1, with 9 bases matching TRBD2. The germline CDR1 and CDR2 sequences are SNHLY and FYNNEI. With V trimmed by 4 bases and J by 9 bases, 16 bases remained unmatched. The CDR3 contains 17 residues. CDR3 residues: CASSAGRGASGTGEQFF. The CDR3 DNA sequence: TGTGCCAGCAGTGCTGGGCGGGGGGCTAGCGGGACGGGTGAGCAGTTCTTC.

The chain carries TRBV6-2 or TRBV6-3 and TRBJ1-2, with a possible D match to TRBD1 (6 bases). Germline V gene data show CDR1 as MNHEY and CDR2 as SVGEGT. The CDR3 extends over 16 amino acids. V was trimmed by 6 bases and J by 2 bases, leaving 19 bases between them. The CDR3 bases are TGTGCCAGCAGCCCCCTCGGGGGGCGGATAAACTATGGCTACACCTTC. The encoded protein is CASSPLGGRINYGYTF.

This rearrangement joins TRBV10-3 to TRBJ1-2; D is unresolved. The CDR3 spans 12 residues. V gave up 4 bases and J gave up 5 bases, with 8 bases separating them. Per the germline V gene, CDR1 is ENHRY and CDR2 is SYGVKD. The CDR3 is CAISGGTYGYTF. CDR3 DNA: TGTGCCATCAGTGGTGGTACTTATGGCTACACCTTC.

The chain carries TRBV12-5 and TRBJ2-6, with 8 bases identical to TRBD1. The CDR3 consists of 17 residues. V shed 1 base, J shed 1 base, and the junction held 3 bases outside the gene matches. Germline values: CDR1 LGHNT, CDR2 FRNRAP. This CDR3 reads CASGLERTGSGANVLTF. CDR3 DNA: TGTGCTAGTGGTTTGGAAAGGACAGGGTCTGGGGCCAACGTCCTGACTTTC.

CDR3 sequence (DNA): TGTGCCAGCAGCGATGAGGGGGGACTAGCGGGAGCCAGCTACAATGAGCAGTTCTTC. Translation gives CASSDEGGLAGASYNEQFF. The chain couples TRBV5-5 to TRBJ2-1, with 14 nucleotides matching TRBD2. Germline V gene data show CDR1 as SGHKS and CDR2 as YYEKEE (reference sequence). After removal of 4 bases from V and 3 bases from J, the junction contained 12 bases not matched to a gene. The CDR3 covers 19 residues.

This chain links TRBV13 with TRBJ2-1; 11 bases match TRBD2. V was pared by 5 bases and J by 8 bases, with 11 bases of the junction left unmatched. Germline CDR1 reads PRHDT; CDR2 reads FYEKMQ (reference sequence). The CDR3 totals 16 residues. The CDR3 sequence is CASSPPGLAARDEQFF. The DNA for the CDR3 is TGTGCCAGCAGCCCACCGGGACTAGCGGCACGGGATGAGCAGTTCTTC.

The rearrangement links TRBV19 to TRBJ1-1; no firm D call. The CDR3 consists of 11 residues. The germline CDR1 and CDR2 sequences are LNHDA and SQIVND (reference sequence). Trimming took off 10 bases at V and 7 bases at J, with 13 bases between the two ends. In nucleotides, the CDR3 is TGTGCCACCATGACGGGATATGAAGCTTTCTTT. Translation: CATMTGYEAFF.

The chain couples TRBV24-1 to TRBJ2-3; D remains unclear. The V end lost 4 bases, the J end lost 1 base, and 5 bases lay between the germline ends. The CDR3 runs 13 residues. CDR1 and CDR2 (germline): KGHDR, SFDVKD. The CDR3 coding sequence is TGTGCCACCAGTGAGGCAGGCACAGATACGCAGTATTTT. Its protein is CATSEAGTDTQYF.

This chain uses TRBV25-1 with TRBJ1-1; TRBD1 matches 11 bases. This CDR3 is built from 14 residues. The V gene end was trimmed by 2 bases and the J gene end by 7 bases; junction bases not matched to a gene: 3. Germline CDR1 and CDR2: MGHDK and SYGVNS. DNA for the CDR3: TGTGCCAGCAGTGAAGGACAGGGGGCTAATGAAGCTTTCTTT. The encoded protein is CASSEGQGANEAFF.

The chain uses TRBV6-1 and TRBJ1-1; maybe TRBD1 (5 bases). The CDR3 extends over 15 amino acids. Trimming took off 1 base at V and 1 base at J, with 10 bases between the two ends. Germline values: CDR1 MNHNS, CDR2 SASEGT. The CDR3 region has the DNA TGTGCCAGCAGTGAAGGCGGGGGAGGGAACACTGAAGCTTTCTTT. This codes for CASSEGGGGNTEAFF.

The V gene is TRBV4-2, the J gene TRBJ2-2; 15 bases align to TRBD2. Germline V gene data show CDR1 as LGHNA and CDR2 as YNFKEQ. The junction had 6 bases not matched to a gene; V was cut back by 4 bases and J by 0 bases. This CDR3 contains 19 residues. In nucleotides, the CDR3 is TGTGCCAGCAGCCTAAGCTGGACTAGCGGGGGGGCGAACACCGGGGAGCTGTTTTTT. It codes for CASSLSWTSGGANTGELFF.

This chain joins TRBV25-1 and TRBJ2-5; 9 nucleotides match TRBD2. Trimming cost V 9 bases and J 2 bases; bases outside gene matches: 13. CDR1 MGHDK and CDR2 SYGVNS come from the germline V gene. The CDR3 sequence is 16 residues long. The CDR3: CASSPGSGRPQETQYF. The CDR3 region has the DNA TGTGCCAGTAGCCCAGGGAGCGGGAGGCCTCAAGAGACCCAGTACTTC.

V is TRBV5-1 and J is TRBJ1-4; D gene unclear. The CDR3 totals 13 residues. The V and J ends lost 0 bases and 7 bases respectively, with 7 bases between them. From germline, CDR1 is SGHRS and CDR2 YFSETQ. The CDR3 is CASSLDFREKLFF. The CDR3 bases are TGCGCCAGCAGCTTGGATTTTCGTGAAAAACTGTTTTTT. Supplemented by reference TRBV5-1 and TRBJ1-4, the full variable domain reads KAGVTQTPRYLIKTRGQQVTLSCSPISGHRSVSWYQQTPGQGLQFLFEYFSETQRNKGNFPGRFSGRQFSNSRSEMNVSTLELGDSALYLCASSLDFREKLFFGSGTQLSVL.

This sequence joins TRBV2 and TRBJ1-1; D possibly corresponds to TRBD1 (5 bases). Germline loops: CDR1 SNHLY, CDR2 FYNNEI. V dropped 3 bases and J dropped 1 base, with 12 bases sitting between them. The CDR3 runs 15 residues. CDR3 sequence reads: CASSDTWGPNTEAFF. CDR3 DNA: TGTGCCAGCAGTGATACTTGGGGCCCGAACACTGAAGCTTTCTTT.

The chain's CDR3 is CASSHRRGGQANGYTF. CDR3 nucleotide sequence: TGCGCCAGCAGTCACCGGCGGGGGGGGCAGGCGAATGGCTACACCTTC. The chain combines TRBV23-1 with TRBJ1-2, with D perhaps TRBD1 (6 bases). TRBV23-1 is reported as an ORF; its role is uncertain. The CDR3 loop spans 16 amino acids. Trimming removed 3 bases at V and 6 bases at J, with 20 bases between.

The V and J genes are TRBV6-5 and TRBJ1-2; 9 nucleotides align to TRBD1. V shed 7 bases, J shed 1 base, and the junction held 1 base outside the gene matches. Germline V gene sequence: CDR1 MNHEY, CDR2 SVGAGI. This CDR3 comprises 13 residues. CDR3 nucleotides: TGTGCCAGCAAGACAGGGGGTAACTATGGCTACACCTTC. Residues: CASKTGGNYGYTF.

This rearrangement joins TRBV27 to TRBJ1-2; TRBD1 aligns across 8 bases. V was clipped by 2 bases and J by 3 bases; unmatched bases: 5. This CDR3 has 15 residues. The germline CDR1 and CDR2 sequences are MNHEY and SMNVEV (reference sequence). This CDR3 reads CASSLHRGVDYGYTF. Here the CDR3 DNA reads TGTGCCAGCAGTTTACACAGGGGGGTCGACTATGGCTACACCTTC.

This chain links TRBV29-1 with TRBJ2-5; 8 nucleotides line up with TRBD1. After removal of 5 bases from V and 3 bases from J, the junction contained 11 bases not matched to a gene. This CDR3 is built from 15 residues. Germline V gene sequence: CDR1 SQVTM, CDR2 ANQGSEA. The CDR3 DNA sequence: TGCAGCGTTCCTGGGGGACAGGAGGTGAAAGAGACCCAGTACTTC. It encodes CSVPGGQEVKETQYF.

The chain is built from TRBV6-5 and TRBJ2-2, with TRBD1 as a possible D gene (5 bases). Germline CDR1 and CDR2: MNHEY and SVGAGI. Trimming removed 3 bases at V and 5 bases at J, with 10 bases between. There are 14 residues in the CDR3. The CDR3 DNA sequence: TGTGCCAGCAGTTATGCAGGGTTGACCGGGGAGCTGTTTTTT. Protein: CASSYAGLTGELFF.

The chain is built from TRBV15 and TRBJ2-5; 7 bases map to TRBD2. V shed 5 bases and J 3 bases; nucleotides not matched to a gene: 6. Per the germline V gene, CDR1 is LNHNV and CDR2 is YYDKDF (reference sequence). This CDR3 has 14 residues. As DNA, the CDR3 is TGTGCCACCAGCGGGGGGGGGAGCGAAGAGACCCAGTACTTC. It codes for CATSGGGSEETQYF. Full variable domain (rest looked up from reference TRBV15 and TRBJ2-5): DAMVIQNPRYQVTQFGKPVTLSCSQTLNHNVMYWYQQKSSQAPKLLFHYYDKDFNNEADTPDNFQSRRPNTSFCFLDIRSPGLGDTAMYLCATSGGGSEETQYFGPGTRLLVL.

The CDR3 region has the DNA TGCGCCAGCAGCCCCCGGGACTCCTTGTACGAGCAGTACTTC. As protein: CASSPRDSLYEQYF. This chain joins TRBV5-1 and TRBJ2-7, with D perhaps matching TRBD2 (6 bases). The CDR3 runs to 14 residues. From germline, CDR1 is SGHRS and CDR2 YFSETQ. V lost 4 bases, J lost 4 bases, and 15 bases lay in between. Variable domain in full (rest from reference TRBV5-1 and TRBJ2-7): KAGVTQTPRYLIKTRGQQVTLSCSPISGHRSVSWYQQTPGQGLQFLFEYFSETQRNKGNFPGRFSGRQFSNSRSEMNVSTLELGDSALYLCASSPRDSLYEQYFGPGTRLTVT.